This T cell receptor beta chain was retrieved from a study of blood T cell repertoires in COVID-19. Background on the study: Italy, Spain and the United States were the sources of the convalescent and acute COVID-19 samples.

Trimming at V came to 6 bases and at J to 0 bases, leaving 8 bases not matched to a gene. The CDR3 loop spans 15 amino acids. CDR1 and CDR2 from the germline V gene are LNHDA and SQIVND (reference sequence). As processed by the authors: Estimates of nucleated cell counts were drawn from the amplification of reference gene primers. Sequencing used immunoSEQ multiplex PCR; TCRdb keeps in-frame clones, though not all of them. That table supplies the V and J calls and clone size; D and trimming were determined from the DNA. This table holds around 94,000 clones, 60% to 80% found once. The receptor was isolated from a man aged 55-75 years with active or convalescent COVID-19. The rearrangement links TRBV19 to TRBJ2-7, with TRBD1 matching 7 bases. Sequencing input: peripheral blood. The CDR3 DNA sequence: TGTGCCAGTAGGGATGTAGACAGGGTCTCCTACGAGCAGTACTTC. It codes for CASRDVDRVSYEQYF.